This TCR beta chain is drawn from a study of blood T cell repertoires in COVID-19. Profiling relied on immunoSEQ multiplex PCR, and the TCRdb table lists in-frame clones only, not all of them. The data hold tens of thousands of clones, with about 83% observed a single time. The V and J ends lost 0 bases and 8 bases respectively, with 14 bases between them. CDR3 length equals 15 residues. Germline CDR1 reads SGDLS; CDR2 reads YYNGEE. What was sequenced was peripheral blood. This TCR derives from a man aged 55 to 70 with acute or convalescent COVID-19. This chain uses TRBV9 with TRBJ1-4; unclear D gene. CDR3 nucleotides: TGTGCCAGCAGCGTAGCTATCGGGGAGGGCGAAAAACTGTTTTTT. Translation gives CASSVAIGEGEKLFF.